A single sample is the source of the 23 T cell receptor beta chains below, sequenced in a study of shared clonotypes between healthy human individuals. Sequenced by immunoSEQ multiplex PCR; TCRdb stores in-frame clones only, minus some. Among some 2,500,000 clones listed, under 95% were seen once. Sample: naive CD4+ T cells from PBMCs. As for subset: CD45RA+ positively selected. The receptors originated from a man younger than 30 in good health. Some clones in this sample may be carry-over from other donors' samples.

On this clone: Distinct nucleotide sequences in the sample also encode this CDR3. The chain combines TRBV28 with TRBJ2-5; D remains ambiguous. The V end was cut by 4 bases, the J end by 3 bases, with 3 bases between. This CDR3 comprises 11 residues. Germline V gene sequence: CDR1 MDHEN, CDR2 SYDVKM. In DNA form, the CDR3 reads TGTGCCAGCAGTTCAAAAGAGACCCAGTACTTC. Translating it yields CASSSKETQYF.

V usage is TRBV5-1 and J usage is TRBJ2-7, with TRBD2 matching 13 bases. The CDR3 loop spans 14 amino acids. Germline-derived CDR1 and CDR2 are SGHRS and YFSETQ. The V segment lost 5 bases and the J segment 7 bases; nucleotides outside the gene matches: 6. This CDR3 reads CASRQLAGGEEQYF. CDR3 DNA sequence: TGCGCCAGCAGACAACTAGCGGGAGGGGAAGAGCAGTACTTC.

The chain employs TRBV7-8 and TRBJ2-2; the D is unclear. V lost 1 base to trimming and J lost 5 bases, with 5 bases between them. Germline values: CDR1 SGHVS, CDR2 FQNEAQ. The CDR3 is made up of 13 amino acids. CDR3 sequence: CASSLDWTGELFF. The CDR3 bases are TGTGCCAGCAGCTTAGATTGGACCGGGGAGCTGTTTTTT.

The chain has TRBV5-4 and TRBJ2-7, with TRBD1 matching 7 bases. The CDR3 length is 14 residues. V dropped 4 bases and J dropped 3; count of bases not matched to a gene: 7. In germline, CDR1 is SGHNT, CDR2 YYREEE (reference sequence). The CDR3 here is CASSPGTASYEQYF. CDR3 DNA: TGTGCCAGCAGCCCCGGGACAGCCAGCTACGAGCAGTACTTC. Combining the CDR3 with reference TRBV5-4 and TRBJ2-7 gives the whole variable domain ETGVTQSPTHLIKTRGQQVTLRCSSQSGHNTVSWYQQALGQGPQFIFQYYREEENGRGNFPPRFSGLQFPNYSSELNVNALELDDSALYLCASSPGTASYEQYFGPGTRLTVT.

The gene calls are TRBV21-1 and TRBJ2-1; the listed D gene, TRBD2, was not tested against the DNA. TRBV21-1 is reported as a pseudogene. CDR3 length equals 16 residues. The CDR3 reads CASSPPVGGQVYEQFF. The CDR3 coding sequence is TGTGCCAGCAGCCCTCCGGTGGGAGGGCAGGTATATGAGCAGTTCTTC.

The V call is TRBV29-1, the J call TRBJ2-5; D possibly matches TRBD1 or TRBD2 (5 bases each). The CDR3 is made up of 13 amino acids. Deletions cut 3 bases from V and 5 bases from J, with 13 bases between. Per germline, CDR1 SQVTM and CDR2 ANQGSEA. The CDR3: CSVEFTWGETQYF. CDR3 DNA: TGCAGCGTTGAGTTTACTTGGGGGGAGACCCAGTACTTC.

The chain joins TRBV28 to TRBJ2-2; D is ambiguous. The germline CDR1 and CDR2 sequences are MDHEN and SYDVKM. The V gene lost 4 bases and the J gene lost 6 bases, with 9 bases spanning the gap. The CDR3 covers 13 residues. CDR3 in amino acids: CASSSLDSGELFF. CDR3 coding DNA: TGTGCCAGCAGTTCGCTAGATTCCGGGGAGCTGTTTTTT.

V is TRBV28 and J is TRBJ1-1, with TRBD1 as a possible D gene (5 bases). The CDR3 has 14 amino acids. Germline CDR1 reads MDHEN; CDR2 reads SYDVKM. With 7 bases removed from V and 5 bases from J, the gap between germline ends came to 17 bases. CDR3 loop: CASTSSEGWTEAFF. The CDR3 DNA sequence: TGTGCCAGCACCTCCTCCGAGGGGTGGACTGAAGCTTTCTTT.

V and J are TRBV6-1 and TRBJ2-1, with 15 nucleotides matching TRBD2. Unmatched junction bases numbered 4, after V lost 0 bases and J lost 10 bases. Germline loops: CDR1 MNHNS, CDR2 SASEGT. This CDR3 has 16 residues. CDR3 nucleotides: TGTGCCAGCAGTGAAGCCGGACTAGCGGGAGGGTACGAGCAGTTCTTC. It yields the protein CASSEAGLAGGYEQFF.

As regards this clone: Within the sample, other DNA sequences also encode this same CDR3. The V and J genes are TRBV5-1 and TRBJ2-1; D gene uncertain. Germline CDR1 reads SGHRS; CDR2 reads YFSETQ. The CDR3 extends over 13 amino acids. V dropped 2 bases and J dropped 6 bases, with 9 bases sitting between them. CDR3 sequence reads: CASSLVPVNEQFF. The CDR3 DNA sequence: TGCGCCAGCAGCTTAGTTCCCGTCAATGAGCAGTTCTTC.

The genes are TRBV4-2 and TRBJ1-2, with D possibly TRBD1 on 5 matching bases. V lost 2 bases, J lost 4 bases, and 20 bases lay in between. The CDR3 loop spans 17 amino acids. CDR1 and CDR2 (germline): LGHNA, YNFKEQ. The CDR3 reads CASSQLETNGGGYGYTF. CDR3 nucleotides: TGTGCCAGCAGCCAACTGGAGACGAACGGGGGGGGCTATGGCTACACCTTC.

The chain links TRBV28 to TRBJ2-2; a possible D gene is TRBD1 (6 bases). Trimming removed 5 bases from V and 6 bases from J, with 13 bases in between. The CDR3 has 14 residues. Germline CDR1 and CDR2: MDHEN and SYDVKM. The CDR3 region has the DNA TGTGCCAGCAGTCCCACCGGGACACCCGGGGAGCTGTTTTTT. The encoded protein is CASSPTGTPGELFF.

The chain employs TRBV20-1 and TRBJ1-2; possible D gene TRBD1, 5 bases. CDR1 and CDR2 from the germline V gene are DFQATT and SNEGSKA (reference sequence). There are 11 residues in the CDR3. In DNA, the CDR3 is TGCAGCGAGTATACAGGTTTGGGCTACACCTTC. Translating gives CSEYTGLGYTF.

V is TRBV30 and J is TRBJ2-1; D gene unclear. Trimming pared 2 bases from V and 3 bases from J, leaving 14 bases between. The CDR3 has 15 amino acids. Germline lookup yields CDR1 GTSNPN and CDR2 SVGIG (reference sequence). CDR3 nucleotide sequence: TGTGCCTGGAGTAAAAGGCTTGACAACTACAATGAGCAGTTCTTC. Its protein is CAWSKRLDNYNEQFF. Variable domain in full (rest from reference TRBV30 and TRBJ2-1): SQTIHQWPATLVQPVGSPLSLECTVEGTSNPNLYWYRQAAGRGLQLLFYSVGIGQISSEVPQNLSASRPQDRQFILSSKKLLLSDSGFYLCAWSKRLDNYNEQFFGPGTRLTVL.

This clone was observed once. In DNA, the CDR3 is TGTGCCAGCAGGCTTCGACAGGGTTTTTCTGGGCAGTACTTC. Amino acid sequence: CASRLRQGFSGQYF. V usage is TRBV6-5 and J usage is TRBJ2-7; 7 bases align to TRBD1. J gave up 9 bases and V 6 bases, and 14 bases lay outside the gene matches. Germline CDR1 MNHEY, CDR2 SVGAGI. This CDR3 has 14 amino acids.

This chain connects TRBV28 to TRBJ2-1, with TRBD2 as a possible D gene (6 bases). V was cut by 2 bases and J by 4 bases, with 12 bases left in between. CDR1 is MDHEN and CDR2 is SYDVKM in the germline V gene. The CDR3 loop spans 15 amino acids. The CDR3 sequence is CASSLASAQYNEQFF. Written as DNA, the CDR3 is TGTGCCAGCAGTTTAGCTAGCGCTCAATACAATGAGCAGTTCTTC.

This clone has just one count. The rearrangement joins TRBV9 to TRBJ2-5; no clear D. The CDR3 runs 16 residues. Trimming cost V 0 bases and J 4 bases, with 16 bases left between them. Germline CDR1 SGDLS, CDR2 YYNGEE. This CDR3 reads CASSVGSWANGETQYF. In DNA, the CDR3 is TGTGCCAGCAGCGTAGGGTCTTGGGCGAACGGAGAGACCCAGTACTTC.

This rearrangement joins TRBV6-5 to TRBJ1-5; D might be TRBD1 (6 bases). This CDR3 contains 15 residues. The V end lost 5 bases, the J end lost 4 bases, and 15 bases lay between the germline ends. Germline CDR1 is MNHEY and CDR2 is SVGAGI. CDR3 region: CASSQVGGRNQPQHF. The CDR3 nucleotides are TGTGCCAGCAGTCAGGTAGGGGGACGTAATCAGCCCCAGCATTTT.

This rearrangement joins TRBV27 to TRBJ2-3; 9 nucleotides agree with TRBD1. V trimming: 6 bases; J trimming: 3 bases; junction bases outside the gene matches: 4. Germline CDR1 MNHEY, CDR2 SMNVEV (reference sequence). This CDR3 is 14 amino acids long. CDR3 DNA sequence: TGTGCCAGCAGGAGGGACAGGGAAACAGATACGCAGTATTTT. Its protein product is CASRRDRETDTQYF.

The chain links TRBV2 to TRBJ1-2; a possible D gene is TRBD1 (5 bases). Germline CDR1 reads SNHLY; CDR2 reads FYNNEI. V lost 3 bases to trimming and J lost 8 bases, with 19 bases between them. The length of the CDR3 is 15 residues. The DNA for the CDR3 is TGTGCCAGCAGTGATAGCAACAGGCCGGCCACCGGCTACACCTTC. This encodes CASSDSNRPATGYTF. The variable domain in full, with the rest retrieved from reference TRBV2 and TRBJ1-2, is EPEVTQTPSHQVTQMGQEVILRCVPISNHLYFYWYRQILGQKVEFLVSFYNNEISEKSEIFDDQFSVERPDGSNFTLKIRSTKLEDSAMYFCASSDSNRPATGYTFGSGTRLTVV.

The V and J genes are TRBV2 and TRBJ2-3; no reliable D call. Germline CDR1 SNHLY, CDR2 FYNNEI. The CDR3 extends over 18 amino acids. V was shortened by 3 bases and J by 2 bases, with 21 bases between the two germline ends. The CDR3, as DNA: TGTGCCAGCAGTGAGGTTCTCCGGGTCAGCCTGATCACAGATACGCAGTATTTT. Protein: CASSEVLRVSLITDTQYF.

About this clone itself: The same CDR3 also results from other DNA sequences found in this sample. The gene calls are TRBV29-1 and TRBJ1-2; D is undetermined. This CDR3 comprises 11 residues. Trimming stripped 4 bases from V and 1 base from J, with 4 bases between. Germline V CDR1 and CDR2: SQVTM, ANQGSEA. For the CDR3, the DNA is TGCAGCGTTGGAGATAACTATGGCTACACCTTC. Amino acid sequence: CSVGDNYGYTF.

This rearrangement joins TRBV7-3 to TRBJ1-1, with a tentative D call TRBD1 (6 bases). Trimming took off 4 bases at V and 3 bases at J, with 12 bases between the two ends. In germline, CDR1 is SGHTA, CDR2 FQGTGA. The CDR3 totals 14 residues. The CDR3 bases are TGTGCCAGCAGCTCAAAACAGGGCCACACTGAAGCTTTCTTT. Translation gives CASSSKQGHTEAFF. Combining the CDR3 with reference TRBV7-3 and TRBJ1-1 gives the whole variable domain GAGVSQTPSNKVTEKGKYVELRCDPISGHTALYWYRQSLGQGPEFLIYFQGTGAADDSGLPNDRFFAVRPEGSVSTLKIQRTERGDSAVYLCASSSKQGHTEAFFGQGTRLTVV.